The T cell receptor beta chain under discussion was sequenced for a study of blood T cell repertoires in COVID-19 (TCRdb year 2020). Regarding the research as a whole: Collaborator samples came from the United States, Italy and Spain and covered acute and convalescent phases of COVID-19. The prospective study material was composed of cDNA or gDNA derived from T cells, B-cell-depleted T cells, or PBMCs. The dataset comprised deeply sampled blood TCRbeta repertoires from subjects exposed to, actively infected with, or recovered from COVID-19. A freely available public database, intended as a resource for researchers studying the immune response to SARS-CoV-2, is where the repertoires were released. Samples were obtained from the ongoing ImmuneRACE study (first 160 participants) and from roughly 1,300 subjects provided by 6 global collaborators. Nearly every sample came with metadata listing a de-identified subject ID, COVID-19 status, age in years and sex. Where HLA class I and class II types were available, the types were taken from metadata supplied by the sample provider, not from assay-based typing. On the study overall, not on this receptor specifically: The amount of clinical and demographic metadata varied by source and participant and was provided uncurated.

V ends up 5 bases short and J 1 base short, with an unmatched junction base count of 10. The CDR3 starts with the cysteine, ends with the phenylalanine, and has 16 residues. Here the CDR3 DNA is all that survives: 48 bases in frame from base 1. The germline V gene provides CDR1 MDHEN and CDR2 SYDVKM. Enrolling through a virtual design, the prospective study's participants ranged in age from roughly 18 to 95 years and lived across roughly 23 United States geographic areas. To assign participants to cohorts, the prospective study relied on clinical history that participants themselves reported in a screening survey and a study questionnaire. Recovered participants in ImmuneRACE Cohort 3 were defined by two consecutive negative NP/OP PCR tests, clearance by a healthcare professional, or resolution of symptoms. In the prospective study, whole blood, serum and a nasopharyngeal or oropharyngeal swab were collected from each participant by mobile phlebotomists. Over a roughly two-month period, participants in the prospective study had the option of providing additional blood draws and questionnaires. Blood samples from the prospective study were shipped frozen or at room temperature prior to DNA extraction.

TCRbeta CDR3 regions were amplified from genomic DNA by means of the immunoSEQ Assay, a bias-controlled multiplex PCR. The published analysis was carried out like this. The number of nucleated cells in each sample was estimated from the amplification of reference gene primers within the assay. Sequence reads were collapsed and filtered to measure the absolute abundance of every unique TCRbeta CDR3 rearrangement. For each sample, productive Simpson clonality was calculated by taking the square root of Simpson's diversity index across productive rearrangements. TCRdb carries this immuneACCESS record with in-frame sequences only. Its versions omit some clonotypes, under half of them owing to an unresolved V gene in the studies checked, with the rest unexplained. V, J and clone size derive from that table, while D and trimming were established from the DNA sequence. Here the sample has hundreds of thousands of clones; 88% occur a single time. The top ten clones comprise approximately 3% of the sample.

Regarding this clone: The antigen it recognizes is unknown. Base qualities are not provided; no much larger clone lies one nucleotide away.

Sequenced sample: PBMCs or T cells enriched from blood (not recorded which). The chain was built from TRBV28 and TRBJ2-5, and TRBD1 aligns with 7 junction nucleotides. This sequence originates from a woman in her forties or fifties who had recovered from COVID-19. CDR3 region: CASSPSTGTLQETQYF. The DNA reads as follows: TGTGCCAGCAGTCCATCGACAGGGACCCTCCAAGAGACCCAGTACTTC. With the rest looked up from the reference TRBV28 and TRBJ2-5 genes rather than sequenced, the full variable domain is DVKVTQSSRYLVKRTGEKVFLECVQDMDHENMFWYRQDPGLGLRLIYFSYDVKMKEKGDIPEGYSVSREKKERFSLILESASTNQTSMYLCASSPSTGTLQETQYFGPGTRLLVL.